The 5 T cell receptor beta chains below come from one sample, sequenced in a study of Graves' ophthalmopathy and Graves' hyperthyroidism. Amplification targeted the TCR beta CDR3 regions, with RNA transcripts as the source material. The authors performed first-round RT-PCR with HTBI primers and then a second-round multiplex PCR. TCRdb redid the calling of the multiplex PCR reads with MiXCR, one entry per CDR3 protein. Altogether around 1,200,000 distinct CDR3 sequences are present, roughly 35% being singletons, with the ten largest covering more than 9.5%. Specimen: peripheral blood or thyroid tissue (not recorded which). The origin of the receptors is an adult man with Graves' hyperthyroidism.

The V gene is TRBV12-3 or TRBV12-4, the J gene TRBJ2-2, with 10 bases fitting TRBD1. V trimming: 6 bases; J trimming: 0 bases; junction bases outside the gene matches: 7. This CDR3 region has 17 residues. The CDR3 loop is CASRLRDRGANTGELFF. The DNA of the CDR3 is TGTGCCAGCAGACTCCGGGACAGGGGTGCGAACACCGGGGAGCTGTTTTTT.

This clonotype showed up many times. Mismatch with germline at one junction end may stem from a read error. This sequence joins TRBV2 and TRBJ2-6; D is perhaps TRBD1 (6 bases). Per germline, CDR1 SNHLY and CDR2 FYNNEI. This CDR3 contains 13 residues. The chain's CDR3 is CARSGVGSNVLTF. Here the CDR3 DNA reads TGTGCCAGGTCAGGGGTTGGGTCCAACGTCCTGACTTTC.

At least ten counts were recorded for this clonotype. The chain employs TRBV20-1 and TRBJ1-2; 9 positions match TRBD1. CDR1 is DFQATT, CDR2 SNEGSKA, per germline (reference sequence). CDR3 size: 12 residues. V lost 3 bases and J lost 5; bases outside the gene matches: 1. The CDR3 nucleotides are TGCAGTGCTAGCGGGACAGGGTATGGCTACACCTTC. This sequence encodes CSASGTGYGYTF.

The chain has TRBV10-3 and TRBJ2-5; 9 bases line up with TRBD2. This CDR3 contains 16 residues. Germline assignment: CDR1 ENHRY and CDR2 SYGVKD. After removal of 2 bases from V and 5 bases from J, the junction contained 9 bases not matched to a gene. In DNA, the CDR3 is TGTGCCATCAGTGAGAGACTAGCGGCCCCCGTGGAGACCCAGTACTTC. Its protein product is CAISERLAAPVETQYF.

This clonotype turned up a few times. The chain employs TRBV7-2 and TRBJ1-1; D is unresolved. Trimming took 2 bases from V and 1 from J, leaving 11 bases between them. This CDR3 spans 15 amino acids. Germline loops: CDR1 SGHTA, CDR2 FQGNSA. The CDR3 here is CASSLISVGNTEAFF. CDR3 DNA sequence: TGTGCCAGCAGCTTAATTAGTGTGGGGAACACTGAAGCTTTCTTT.